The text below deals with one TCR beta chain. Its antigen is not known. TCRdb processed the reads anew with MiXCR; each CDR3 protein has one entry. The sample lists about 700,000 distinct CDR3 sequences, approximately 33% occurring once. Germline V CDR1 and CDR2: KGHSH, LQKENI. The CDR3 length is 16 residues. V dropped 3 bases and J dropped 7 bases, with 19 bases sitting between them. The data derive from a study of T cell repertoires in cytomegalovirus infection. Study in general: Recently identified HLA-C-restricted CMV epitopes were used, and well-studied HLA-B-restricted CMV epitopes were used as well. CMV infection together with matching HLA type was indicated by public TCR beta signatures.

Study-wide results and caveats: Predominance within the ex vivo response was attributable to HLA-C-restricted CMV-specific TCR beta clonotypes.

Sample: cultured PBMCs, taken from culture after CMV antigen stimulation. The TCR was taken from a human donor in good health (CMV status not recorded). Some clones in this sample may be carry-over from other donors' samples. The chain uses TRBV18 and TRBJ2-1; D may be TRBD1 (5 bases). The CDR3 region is CASSPRTTTVVNEQFF. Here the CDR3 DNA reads TGTGCCAGCTCACCTCGGACCACGACAGTGGTGAATGAGCAGTTCTTC.